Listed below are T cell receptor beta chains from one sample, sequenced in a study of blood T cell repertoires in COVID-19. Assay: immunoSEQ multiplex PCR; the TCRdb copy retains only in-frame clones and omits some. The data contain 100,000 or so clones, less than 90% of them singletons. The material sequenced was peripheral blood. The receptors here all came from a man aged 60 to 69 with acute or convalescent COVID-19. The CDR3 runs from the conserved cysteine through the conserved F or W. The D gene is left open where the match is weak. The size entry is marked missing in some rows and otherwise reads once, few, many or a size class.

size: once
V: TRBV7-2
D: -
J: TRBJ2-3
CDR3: CASSLGGELIDTQYF
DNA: TGTGCCAGCAGCTTAGGAGGCGAGCTAATAGATACGCAGTATTTT

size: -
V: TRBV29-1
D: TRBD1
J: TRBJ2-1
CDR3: CSALGTAVRGNEQFF
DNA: TGCAGCGCTTTAGGGACAGCGGTGAGGGGGAATGAGCAGTTCTTC

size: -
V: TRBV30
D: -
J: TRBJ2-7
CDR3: CAWSVRLDAYEQYF
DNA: TGTGCCTGGAGTGTACGTCTAGATGCCTACGAGCAGTACTTC

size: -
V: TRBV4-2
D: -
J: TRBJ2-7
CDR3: CASSSRLAPTYEQYF
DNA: TGTGCCAGCAGTAGTAGGCTAGCGCCTACCTACGAGCAGTACTTC

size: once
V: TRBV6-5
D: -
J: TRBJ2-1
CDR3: CASTRTRGNEQFF
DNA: TGTGCCAGCACCCGAACTCGGGGTAATGAGCAGTTCTTC

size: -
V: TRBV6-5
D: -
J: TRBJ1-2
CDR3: CASMRSNYGYTF
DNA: TGTGCCAGCATGCGGTCTAACTATGGCTACACCTTC

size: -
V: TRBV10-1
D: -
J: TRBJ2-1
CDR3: CASSDTSDNEQFF
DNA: TGCGCCAGCAGTGACACCTCAGACAATGAGCAGTTCTTC

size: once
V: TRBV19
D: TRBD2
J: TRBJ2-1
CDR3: CASSLNSGRAGNEQFF
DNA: TGTGCCAGTAGTCTGAATAGCGGGAGGGCTGGCAATGAGCAGTTCTTC

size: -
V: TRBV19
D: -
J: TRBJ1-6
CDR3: CASSEGPGEGSPLHF
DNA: TGTGCCAGTAGTGAGGGCCCGGGAGAGGGATCACCCCTCCACTTT

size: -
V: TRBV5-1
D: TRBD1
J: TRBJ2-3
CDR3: CASSLAPGQGKTDTQYF
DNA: TGCGCCAGCAGCTTGGCCCCGGGACAGGGAAAGACAGATACGCAGTATTTT

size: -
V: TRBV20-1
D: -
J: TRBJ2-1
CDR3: CSAADGLRQFF
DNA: TGCAGTGCTGCGGATGGGTTGAGGCAGTTCTTC

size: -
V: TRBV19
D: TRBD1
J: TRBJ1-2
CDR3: CASWDRNYGYTF
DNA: TGTGCCAGCTGGGACAGAAACTATGGCTACACCTTC

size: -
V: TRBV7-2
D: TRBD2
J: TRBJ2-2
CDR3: CASSLSGALAGELFF
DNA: TGTGCCAGCAGCTTAAGCGGGGCCCTCGCCGGGGAGCTGTTTTTT

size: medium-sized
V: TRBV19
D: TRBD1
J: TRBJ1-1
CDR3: CASSIDTGGTEAFF
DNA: TGTGCCAGTAGTATAGATACAGGGGGCACTGAAGCTTTCTTT

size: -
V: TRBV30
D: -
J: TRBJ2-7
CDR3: CAWSVTSEQYF
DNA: TGTGCCTGGAGTGTTACCAGCGAGCAGTACTTC

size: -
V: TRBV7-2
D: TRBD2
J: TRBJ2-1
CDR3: CASSSRGYAGVAGDQFF
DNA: TGTGCCAGCAGCTCACGGGGTTACGCTGGGGTAGCGGGAGACCAGTTCTTC

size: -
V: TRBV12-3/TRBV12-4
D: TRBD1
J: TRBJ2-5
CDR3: CASTTTGGETQYF
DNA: TGTGCCAGCACCACGACAGGGGGGGAGACCCAGTACTTC

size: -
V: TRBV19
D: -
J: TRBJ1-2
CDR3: CASSIGYRLGNGYTF
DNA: TGTGCCAGTAGTATAGGTTACAGGTTAGGAAATGGCTACACCTTC

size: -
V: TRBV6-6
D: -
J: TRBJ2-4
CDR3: CAAATASNIQYF
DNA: TGTGCCGCCGCGACAGCATCAAACATTCAGTACTTC

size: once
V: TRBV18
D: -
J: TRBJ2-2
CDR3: CASSPGSQGGPGELFF
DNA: TGTGCCAGCTCACCAGGAAGCCAGGGAGGTCCCGGGGAGCTGTTTTTT

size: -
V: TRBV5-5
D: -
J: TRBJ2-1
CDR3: CASSLGSRGYNEQFF
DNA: TGTGCCAGCAGCTTGGGGTCTAGGGGATACAATGAGCAGTTCTTC

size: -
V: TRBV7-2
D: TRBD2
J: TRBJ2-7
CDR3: CASSFLAAYEQYF
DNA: TGTGCCAGCAGCTTTCTAGCGGCCTACGAGCAGTACTTC

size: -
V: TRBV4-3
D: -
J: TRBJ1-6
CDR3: CASSQVRGNSPLHF
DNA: TGCGCCAGCAGCCAAGTAAGGGGGAATTCACCCCTCCACTTT

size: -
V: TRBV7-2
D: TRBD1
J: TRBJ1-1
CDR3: CASSTRTGNTEAFF
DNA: TGTGCCAGCAGCACGAGGACAGGGAACACTGAAGCTTTCTTT

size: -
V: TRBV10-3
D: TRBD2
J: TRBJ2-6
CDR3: CAIKKTGLAGPLLTGANVLTF
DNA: TGTGCCATCAAGAAGACTGGACTAGCGGGTCCCCTCCTAACTGGGGCCAACGTCCTGACTTTC

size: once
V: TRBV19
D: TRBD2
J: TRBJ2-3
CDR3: CASSGGLAGARGDTQYF
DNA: TGTGCCAGTAGTGGGGGACTAGCGGGGGCCCGGGGAGATACGCAGTATTTT

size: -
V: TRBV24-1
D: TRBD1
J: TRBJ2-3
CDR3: CATSDAQGAPGDTQYF
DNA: TGTGCCACCAGTGACGCCCAGGGGGCGCCGGGGGATACGCAGTATTTT

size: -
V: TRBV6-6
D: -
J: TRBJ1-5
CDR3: CASSFGTPSNQPQHF
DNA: TGTGCCAGCAGTTTCGGGACACCTAGCAATCAGCCCCAGCATTTT

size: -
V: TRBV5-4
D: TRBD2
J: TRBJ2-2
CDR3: CASSFGGGYGELFF
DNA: TGTGCCAGCAGCTTCGGGGGAGGGTACGGGGAGCTGTTTTTT

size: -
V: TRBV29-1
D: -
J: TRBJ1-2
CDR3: CSVEIGRANPGYTF
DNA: TGCAGCGTTGAAATTGGCAGGGCCAATCCTGGCTACACCTTC

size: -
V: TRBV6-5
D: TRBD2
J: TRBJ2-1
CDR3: CASTTFSGIDNEQFF
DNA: TGTGCCAGCACGACCTTTAGCGGGATAGACAATGAGCAGTTCTTC

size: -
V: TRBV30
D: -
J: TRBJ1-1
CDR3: CAWRLQGPNTEAFF
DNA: TGTGCCTGGAGGCTACAGGGACCGAACACTGAAGCTTTCTTT

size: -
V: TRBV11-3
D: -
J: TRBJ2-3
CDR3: CASSLSFDTQYF
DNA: TGTGCCAGCAGCCTCTCTTTCGATACGCAGTATTTT

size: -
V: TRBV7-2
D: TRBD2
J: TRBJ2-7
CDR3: CASSPTSGRGEQYF
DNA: TGTGCCAGCAGCCCAACTAGCGGGAGAGGCGAGCAGTACTTC

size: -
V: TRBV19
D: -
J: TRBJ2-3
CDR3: CAVTSTDTQYF
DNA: TGTGCCGTTACTAGCACAGATACGCAGTATTTT

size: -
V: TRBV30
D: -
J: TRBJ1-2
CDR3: CAWRSPRDGYTF
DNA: TGTGCCTGGAGAAGCCCCAGGGATGGCTACACCTTC

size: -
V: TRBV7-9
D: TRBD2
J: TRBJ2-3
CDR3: CASTPGGGDTDTQYF
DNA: TGTGCCAGCACCCCGGGGGGTGGGGACACAGATACGCAGTATTTT

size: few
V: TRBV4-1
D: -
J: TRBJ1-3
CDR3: CASSQDRGTSGNTIYF
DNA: TGCGCCAGCAGCCAAGATCGGGGGACTTCTGGAAACACCATATATTTT

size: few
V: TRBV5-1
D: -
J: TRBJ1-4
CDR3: CASSLGASNEKLFF
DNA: TGCGCCAGCAGCTTGGGGGCCTCTAATGAAAAACTGTTTTTT

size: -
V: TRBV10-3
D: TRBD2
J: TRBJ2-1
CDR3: CAIKGTTYNEQFF
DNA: TGTGCCATCAAGGGGACTACCTACAATGAGCAGTTCTTC

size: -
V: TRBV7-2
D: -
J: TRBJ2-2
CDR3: CASSLQGVGELFF
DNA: TGTGCCAGCAGTCTACAGGGCGTCGGGGAGCTGTTTTTT

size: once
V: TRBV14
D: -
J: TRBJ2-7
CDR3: CASSQVQGGSYEQYF
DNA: TGTGCCAGCAGCCAAGTACAGGGAGGGTCTTACGAGCAGTACTTC

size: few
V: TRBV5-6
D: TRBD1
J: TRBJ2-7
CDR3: CASNRQGVHEQYF
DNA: TGTGCCAGCAACAGACAGGGGGTTCACGAGCAGTACTTC

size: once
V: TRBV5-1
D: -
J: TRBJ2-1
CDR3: CASSAARGEQFF
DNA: TGCGCCAGCAGCGCCGCCAGGGGTGAGCAGTTCTTC

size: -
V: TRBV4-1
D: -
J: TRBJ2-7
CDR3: CASSLLQASYEQYF
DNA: TGCGCCAGCAGCCTGTTACAGGCCTCCTACGAGCAGTACTTC

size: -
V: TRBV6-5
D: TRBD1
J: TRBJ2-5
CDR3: CASHRDRGQRETQYF
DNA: TGTGCCAGCCATAGGGACAGGGGGCAAAGAGAGACCCAGTACTTC

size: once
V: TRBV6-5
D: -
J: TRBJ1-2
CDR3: CATHRVGYGYTF
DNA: TGTGCCACCCATCGGGTTGGCTATGGCTACACCTTC

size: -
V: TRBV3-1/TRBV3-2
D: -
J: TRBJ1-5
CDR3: CASSQDTYQPQHF
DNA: TGTGCCAGCAGCCAGGACACTTATCAGCCCCAGCATTTT

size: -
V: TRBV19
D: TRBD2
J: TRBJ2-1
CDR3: CASTLAGGGNEQFF
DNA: TGTGCCAGTACACTAGCGGGGGGTGGGAATGAGCAGTTCTTC

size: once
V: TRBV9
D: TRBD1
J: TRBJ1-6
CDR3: CASSVTGENSPLHF
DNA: TGTGCCAGCAGCGTTACAGGGGAGAATTCACCCCTCCACTTT